The 17 T cell receptor beta chains listed next were all sequenced from one sample in a study of T cell responses to AZD1222 COVID-19 vaccine. This table comes from immunoSEQ multiplex PCR, and its TCRdb copy is limited to in-frame clones, with some not included. The table has 150,000 to 180,000 clones, about nine tenths seen once. The starting material was peripheral blood, obtained on day 0 of MenACWY control vaccination. The receptors come from an adult in good health.

V gene TRBV3-1 (or the pseudogene TRBV3-2) combines with J gene TRBJ2-3, with no clear D. The CDR3 totals 14 residues. Trimming stripped 1 base from V and 5 bases from J, with 10 bases between. Germline lookup yields CDR1 LGHDT and CDR2 YNNKEL (reference sequence). The CDR3 nucleotides are TGTGCCAGCAGCCAAGGTCTGGTCCAAGATACGCAGTATTTT. Translation gives CASSQGLVQDTQYF.

The rearrangement joins TRBV6-2 or TRBV6-3 to TRBJ1-1; maybe TRBD1 (5 bases). The CDR3 is 14 amino acids. Trimming stripped 4 bases from V and 7 bases from J, with 16 bases between. Germline V gives CDR1 MNHEY, CDR2 SVGEGT. The CDR3 is CASSWGPGQDEAFF. Here the CDR3 DNA reads TGTGCCAGCAGTTGGGGTCCAGGGCAGGATGAAGCTTTCTTT.

This clone was seen more than once but under ten times. V is TRBV27 and J is TRBJ1-2; D unresolved. Trimming removed 0 bases from V and 4 bases from J, with 9 bases in between. Germline V gene data show CDR1 as MNHEY and CDR2 as SMNVEV (reference sequence). This CDR3 contains 14 residues. CDR3 protein: CASSLSRDAYGYTF. The DNA for the CDR3 is TGTGCCAGCAGTTTATCAAGGGATGCCTATGGCTACACCTTC.

There are a few counts of this clone. V and J are TRBV6-4 and TRBJ1-2; maybe TRBD1 (6 bases). The CDR3 has 13 amino acids. V gave up 5 bases and J gave up 7 bases, with 14 bases separating them. Germline V gene data show CDR1 as MRHNA and CDR2 as SNTAGT. The CDR3 DNA sequence: TGTGCCAGCAGTCCTGACAGGCTCGGTGGCTACACCTTC. It yields the protein CASSPDRLGGYTF.

The V call is TRBV5-1, the J call TRBJ2-1; 8 bases fit TRBD2. This CDR3 is built from 14 residues. The V and J ends lost 4 bases and 6 bases, in that order; junction bases with no gene match: 6. Germline CDR1 and CDR2: SGHRS and YFSETQ. CDR3: CASSAILAGNEQFF. The CDR3 nucleotides read TGCGCCAGCAGCGCCATTCTAGCGGGCAATGAGCAGTTCTTC.

The chain has TRBV2 and TRBJ1-1; a weak D match, TRBD1 (6 bases). The CDR3 loop spans 15 amino acids. The V gene's germline CDR1 is SNHLY and CDR2 FYNNEI. Trimming cost V 5 bases and J 1 base, with 14 bases left between them. The CDR3 region has the DNA TGTGCCAGCAGTTCACAGGGAACAGGGAACACTGAAGCTTTCTTT. Translating gives CASSSQGTGNTEAFF.

The J gene is TRBJ1-2, the V gene TRBV28; maybe TRBD1 (5 bases). CDR3 length equals 12 residues. The V and J ends lost 6 bases and 8 bases respectively, with 13 bases between them. Germline V gives CDR1 MDHEN, CDR2 SYDVKM. The CDR3 sequence: CASRAAGGGYTF. The DNA of the CDR3 is TGTGCCAGCAGGGCAGCGGGGGGAGGCTACACCTTC.

The genes are TRBV7-8 and TRBJ1-1; D is perhaps TRBD1 (5 bases). This CDR3 has 14 residues. CDR1 and CDR2 (germline): SGHVS, FQNEAQ. Trimming shortened V by 5 bases and J by 9 bases, and 19 bases separated the two germline ends. The CDR3 reads CASSLPGRENKAFF. The CDR3 nucleotides read TGTGCCAGCAGCCTACCGGGACGGGAGAATAAAGCTTTCTTT. Looking up the rest from reference TRBV7-8 and TRBJ1-1 gives the full variable domain: GAGVSQSPRYKVAKRGQDVALRCDPISGHVSLFWYQQALGQGPEFLTYFQNEAQLDKSGLPSDRFFAERPEGSVSTLKIQRTQQEDSAVYLCASSLPGRENKAFFGQGTRLTVV.

CDR3 coding DNA: TGTGCCAGCAGCCCCCGTGCGAGAGATAATTCACCCCTCCACTTT. As protein: CASSPRARDNSPLHF. The chain carries TRBV4-2 and TRBJ1-6; D gene uncertain. Per the germline V gene, CDR1 is LGHNA and CDR2 is YNFKEQ. The CDR3 contains 15 residues. V was cut by 4 bases and J by 5 bases, with 12 bases left in between.

The CDR3 loop is CATSREGGGGLKQYF. CDR3 in DNA: TGTGCCACCAGCAGAGAGGGGGGAGGAGGGTTGAAGCAGTACTTC. J is TRBJ2-7 and V is TRBV15, with D maybe TRBD2 (6 bases). V was pared by 0 bases and J by 8 bases, with 17 bases between. The CDR3 is made up of 15 amino acids. Looked up from germline, CDR1 is LNHNV and CDR2 is YYDKDF (reference sequence).

The V and J genes are TRBV3-1 (or the pseudogene TRBV3-2) and TRBJ2-1, with 7 bases identical to TRBD1. The germline V gene has CDR1 LGHDT and CDR2 YNNKEL (reference sequence). This CDR3 has 14 residues. V shed 5 bases and J 3 bases; nucleotides not matched to a gene: 4. The CDR3 is CASSEGANYNEQFF. The CDR3 region has the DNA TGTGCCAGCAGCGAGGGGGCCAACTACAATGAGCAGTTCTTC.

J is TRBJ2-3 and V is TRBV11-3; perhaps D is TRBD1 or TRBD2 (5 bases each). Germline V lookup: CDR1 SGHNT, CDR2 YENEEA. Deletions cut 2 bases from V and 2 bases from J, with 17 bases between. The CDR3 is 17 residues long. The CDR3 DNA follows: TGTGCCAGCAGCTTACGAGGGACGGACGGCGACACAGATACGCAGTATTTT. The encoded protein is CASSLRGTDGDTDTQYF.

The J gene is TRBJ1-1, the V gene TRBV19; TRBD1 aligns across 8 bases. There are 12 residues in the CDR3. Trimming cost V 6 bases and J 8 bases; bases outside gene matches: 5. CDR1 and CDR2 (germline): LNHDA, SQIVND (reference sequence). The CDR3 bases are TGTGCCAGTAGCCCAGGACAGGGAGAAGCTTTCTTT. Protein sequence: CASSPGQGEAFF.

The chain employs TRBV5-1 and TRBJ1-3; D possibly corresponds to TRBD1 (6 bases). V was pared by 2 bases and J by 2 bases, with 11 bases between. From germline, CDR1 is SGHRS and CDR2 YFSETQ. The CDR3 runs to 15 residues. The CDR3 reads CASSLSGAAGNTIYF. CDR3 in DNA: TGCGCCAGCAGCTTATCAGGGGCAGCTGGAAACACCATATATTTT.

The chain employs TRBV4-2 and TRBJ2-1; 12 positions agree with TRBD2. V shed 0 bases and J 8 bases; nucleotides not matched to a gene: 11. Germline CDR1 reads LGHNA; CDR2 reads YNFKEQ. The CDR3 sequence is 18 residues long. The CDR3, as DNA: TGTGCCAGCAGCCAAGAGCTAGCGGGGGGGTTTTTAGTCGATGAGCAGTTCTTC. Its protein is CASSQELAGGFLVDEQFF.

The CDR3 is CASSQNLLGRNTEAFF. Here the CDR3 DNA reads TGTGCCAGCAGCCAAAATTTGTTGGGGAGGAACACTGAAGCTTTCTTT. The rearrangement joins TRBV14 to TRBJ1-1; no reliable D call. CDR3 length: 16 amino acids. Per the germline V gene, CDR1 is SGHDN and CDR2 is FVKESK. V lost 2 bases and J lost 1, with 14 bases in between.

This sequence joins TRBV27 and TRBJ2-4, with TRBD1 matching 7 bases. The V gene's germline CDR1 is MNHEY and CDR2 SMNVEV (reference sequence). The CDR3 contains 17 residues. J was trimmed by 0 bases and V by 10 bases; bases with no gene match: 15. CDR3 amino acids: CATPGQIELLAKNIQYF. The DNA for the CDR3 is TGTGCCACCCCGGGACAGATCGAACTTTTAGCCAAAAACATTCAGTACTTC.